This TCR beta chain is from a study of blood T cell repertoires in COVID-19. Study overall: In each case, the material was cDNA or gDNA derived from T cells, B-cell-depleted T cells, or PBMCs.

Germline V lookup: CDR1 MNHNY, CDR2 SVGAGI (reference sequence). V lost 2 bases and J lost 0, with 5 bases in between. This CDR3 contains 14 residues. Original data processing: Nucleated cell number was recorded as an estimate derived from reference gene primer amplification. Libraries were prepared by immunoSEQ multiplex PCR; TCRdb keeps only in-frame clonotypes and omits some of them. D and trimming were read from the DNA, whereas the V and J calls and clone size are those reported in that table. Found here are fewer than 400,000 clones, 85% of them singletons; the top ten hold more than 3%. The clonotype was recovered from a woman under 30 with acute or convalescent COVID-19. J is TRBJ1-5 and V is TRBV6-6; D call uncertain. Sequencing input: peripheral blood. The CDR3 bases are TGTGCCAGCAGTTACCAGTATAGCAATCAGCCCCAGCATTTT. Its protein product is CASSYQYSNQPQHF.